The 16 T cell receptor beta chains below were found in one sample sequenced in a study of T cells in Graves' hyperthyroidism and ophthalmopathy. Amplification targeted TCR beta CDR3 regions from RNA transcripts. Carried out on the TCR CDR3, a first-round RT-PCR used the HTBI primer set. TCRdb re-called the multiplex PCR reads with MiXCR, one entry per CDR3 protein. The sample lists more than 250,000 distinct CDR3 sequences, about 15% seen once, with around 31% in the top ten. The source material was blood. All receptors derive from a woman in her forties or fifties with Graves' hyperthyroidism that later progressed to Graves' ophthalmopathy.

The CDR3 region is CSASGGGGEQYF. DNA of the CDR3: TGCAGTGCTTCAGGGGGGGGAGGCGAGCAGTACTTC. V and J are TRBV20-1 and TRBJ2-7; D possibly uses TRBD1 or TRBD2 (7 bases each). V was pared by 5 bases and J by 6 bases, with 14 bases between. CDR1 DFQATT and CDR2 SNEGSKA come from the germline V gene (reference sequence). The CDR3 has 12 residues.

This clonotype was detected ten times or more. CDR3 sequence (DNA): TGCGCCAGCAGCTTGGGAGGCGCAGGCACCGGGGAGCTGTTTTTT. It encodes CASSLGGAGTGELFF. J is TRBJ2-2 and V is TRBV5-1; D not resolved. Germline V gene data show CDR1 as SGHRS and CDR2 as YFSETQ. V was shortened by 0 bases and J by 4 bases, with 10 bases between the two germline ends. The CDR3 length is 15 residues.

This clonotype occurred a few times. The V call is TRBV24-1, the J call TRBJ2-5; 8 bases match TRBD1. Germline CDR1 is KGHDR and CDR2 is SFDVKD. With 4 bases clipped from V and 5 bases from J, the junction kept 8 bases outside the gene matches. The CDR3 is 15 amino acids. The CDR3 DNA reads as TGTGCCACCAGTGAACCGGGGACAGGCAAGGAGACCCAGTACTTC. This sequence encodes CATSEPGTGKETQYF.

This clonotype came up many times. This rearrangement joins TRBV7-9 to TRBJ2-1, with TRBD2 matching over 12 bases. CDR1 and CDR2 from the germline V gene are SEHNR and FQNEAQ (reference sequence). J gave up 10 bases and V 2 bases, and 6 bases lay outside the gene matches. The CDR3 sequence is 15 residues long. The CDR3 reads CASSLTLAGGPEQFF. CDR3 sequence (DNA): TGTGCCAGCAGCTTAACCCTAGCGGGAGGGCCGGAGCAGTTCTTC.

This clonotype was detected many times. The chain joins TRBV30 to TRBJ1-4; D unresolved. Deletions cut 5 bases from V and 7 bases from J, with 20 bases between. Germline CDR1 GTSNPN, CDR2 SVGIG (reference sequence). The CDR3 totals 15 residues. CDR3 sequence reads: CAWARTEVPREKLFF. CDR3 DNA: TGTGCCTGGGCCCGGACCGAGGTTCCGCGTGAAAAACTGTTTTTT.

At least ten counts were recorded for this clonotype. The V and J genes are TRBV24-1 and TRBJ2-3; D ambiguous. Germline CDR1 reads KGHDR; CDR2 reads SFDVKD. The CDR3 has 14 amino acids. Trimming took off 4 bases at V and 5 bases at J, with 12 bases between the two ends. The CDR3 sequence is CATSDRTAVDTQYF. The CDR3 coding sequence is TGTGCCACCAGTGACCGGACGGCGGTAGATACGCAGTATTTT.

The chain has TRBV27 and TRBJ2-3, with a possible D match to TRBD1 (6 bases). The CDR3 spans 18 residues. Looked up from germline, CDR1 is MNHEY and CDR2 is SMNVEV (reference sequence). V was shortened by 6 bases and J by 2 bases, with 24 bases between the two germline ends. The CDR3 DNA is TGTGCCAGCAGCTTAGGGTATGGGGGCGGCAGTAACACAGATACGCAGTATTTT. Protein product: CASSLGYGGGSNTDTQYF.

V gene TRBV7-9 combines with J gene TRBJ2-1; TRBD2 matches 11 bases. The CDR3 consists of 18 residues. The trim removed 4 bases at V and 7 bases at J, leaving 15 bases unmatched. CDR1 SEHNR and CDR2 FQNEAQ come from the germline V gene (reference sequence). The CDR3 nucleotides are TGTGCCAGCAGCTCTCCTAGCGGGAGGCCCCCTGGGGGGAATGAGCAGTTCTTC. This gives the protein CASSSPSGRPPGGNEQFF. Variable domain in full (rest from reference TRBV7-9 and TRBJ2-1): DTGVSQNPRHKITKRGQNVTFRCDPISEHNRLYWYRQTLGQGPEFLTYFQNEAQLEKSRLLSDRFSAERPKGSFSTLEIQRTEQGDSAMYLCASSSPSGRPPGGNEQFFGPGTRLTVL.

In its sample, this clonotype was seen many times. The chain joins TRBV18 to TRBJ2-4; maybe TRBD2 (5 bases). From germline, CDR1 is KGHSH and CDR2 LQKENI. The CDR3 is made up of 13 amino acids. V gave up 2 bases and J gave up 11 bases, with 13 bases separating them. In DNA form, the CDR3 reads TGTGCCAGCTCACCAGCAGGCGGAGGCGTTCAGTACTTC. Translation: CASSPAGGGVQYF. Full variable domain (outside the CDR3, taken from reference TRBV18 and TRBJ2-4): NAGVMQNPRHLVRRRGQEARLRCSPMKGHSHVYWYRQLPEEGLKFMVYLQKENIIDESGMPKERFSAEFPKEGPSILRIQQVVRGDSAAYFCASSPAGGGVQYFGAGTRLSVL.

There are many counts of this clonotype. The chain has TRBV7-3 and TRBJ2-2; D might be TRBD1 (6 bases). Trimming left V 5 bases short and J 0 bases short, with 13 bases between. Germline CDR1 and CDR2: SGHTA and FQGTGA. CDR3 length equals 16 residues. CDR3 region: CASSELGAPNTGELFF. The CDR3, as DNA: TGTGCCAGCAGCGAACTGGGGGCGCCGAACACCGGGGAGCTGTTTTTT.

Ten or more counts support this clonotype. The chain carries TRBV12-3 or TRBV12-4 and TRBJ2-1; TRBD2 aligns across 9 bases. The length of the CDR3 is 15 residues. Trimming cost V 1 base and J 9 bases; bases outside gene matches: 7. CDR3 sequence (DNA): TGTGCCAGCAGTTTAGGCTTAGCGGGAGTTGGTGAGCAGTTCTTC. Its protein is CASSLGLAGVGEQFF.

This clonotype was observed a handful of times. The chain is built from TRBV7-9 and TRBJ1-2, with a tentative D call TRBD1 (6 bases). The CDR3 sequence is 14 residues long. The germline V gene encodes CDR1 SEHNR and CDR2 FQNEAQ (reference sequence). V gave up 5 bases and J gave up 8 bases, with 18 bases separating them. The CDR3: CASSLTTGTGGYTF. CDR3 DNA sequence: TGTGCCAGCAGCCTGACAACAGGGACTGGGGGCTACACCTTC.

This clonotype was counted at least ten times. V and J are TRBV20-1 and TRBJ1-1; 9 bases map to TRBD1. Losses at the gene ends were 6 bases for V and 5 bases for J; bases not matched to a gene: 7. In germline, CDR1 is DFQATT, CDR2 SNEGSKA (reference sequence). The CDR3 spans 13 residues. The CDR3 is CSAGTGSWTEAFF. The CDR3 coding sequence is TGCAGTGCGGGGACAGGGTCATGGACTGAAGCTTTCTTT.

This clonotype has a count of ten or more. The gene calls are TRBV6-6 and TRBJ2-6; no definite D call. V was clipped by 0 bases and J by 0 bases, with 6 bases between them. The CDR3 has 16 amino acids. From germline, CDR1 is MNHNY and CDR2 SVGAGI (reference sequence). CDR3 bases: TGTGCCAGCAGTTACTCGATGGGCTCTGGGGCCAACGTCCTGACTTTC. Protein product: CASSYSMGSGANVLTF.

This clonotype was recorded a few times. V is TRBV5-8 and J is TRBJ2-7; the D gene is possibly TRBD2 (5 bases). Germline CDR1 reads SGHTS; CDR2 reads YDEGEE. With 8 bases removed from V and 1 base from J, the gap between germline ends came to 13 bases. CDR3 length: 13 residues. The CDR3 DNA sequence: TGTGCCAGGGCCCGGGGAATTTCCTACGAGCAGTACTTC. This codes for CARARGISYEQYF.

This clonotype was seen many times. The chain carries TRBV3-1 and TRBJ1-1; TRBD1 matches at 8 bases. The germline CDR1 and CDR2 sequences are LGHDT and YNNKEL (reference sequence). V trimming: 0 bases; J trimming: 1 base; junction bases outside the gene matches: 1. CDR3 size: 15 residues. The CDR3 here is CASSQDRGRNTEAFF. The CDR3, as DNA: TGTGCCAGCAGCCAAGACAGGGGGCGGAACACTGAAGCTTTCTTT.